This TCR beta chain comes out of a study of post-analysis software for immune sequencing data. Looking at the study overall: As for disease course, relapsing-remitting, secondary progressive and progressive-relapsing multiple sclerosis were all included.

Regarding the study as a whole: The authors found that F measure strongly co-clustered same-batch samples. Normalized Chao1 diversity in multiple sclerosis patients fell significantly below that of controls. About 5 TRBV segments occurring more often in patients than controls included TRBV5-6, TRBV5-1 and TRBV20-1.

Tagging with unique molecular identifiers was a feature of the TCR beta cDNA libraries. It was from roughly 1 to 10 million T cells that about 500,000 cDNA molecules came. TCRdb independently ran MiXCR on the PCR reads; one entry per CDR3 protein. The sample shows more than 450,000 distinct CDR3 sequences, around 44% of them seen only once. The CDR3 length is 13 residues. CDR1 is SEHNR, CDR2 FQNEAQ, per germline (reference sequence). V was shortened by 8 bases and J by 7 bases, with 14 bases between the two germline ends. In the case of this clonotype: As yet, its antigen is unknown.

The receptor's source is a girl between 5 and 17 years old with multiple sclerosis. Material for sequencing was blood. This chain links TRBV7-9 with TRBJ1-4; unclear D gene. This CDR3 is CASGAGYGEKLFF. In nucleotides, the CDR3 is TGTGCCAGCGGTGCTGGGTATGGTGAAAAACTGTTTTTT.